The clone carrying this T cell receptor beta chain was seen a handful of times. The antigen is unknown. The entry originates in a study of CD8 T cells in ankylosing spondylitis. Study findings and constraints: Clones linked to disease were reported to show significant enrichment in matched ankylosing spondylitis synovial fluid.

The CDR3 runs 16 residues. The V end was cut by 3 bases, the J end by 0 bases, with 9 bases between. Construction of TCR beta libraries was performed using quantitative 5'-RACE with molecular barcodes. TCRdb re-called the 5' RACE reads through MiXCR, storing one row per CDR3 protein. The data show roughly 260,000 distinct CDR3 sequences, roughly 20% seen once. The origin of this receptor is a male donor with ankylosing spondylitis or in good health (not recorded which). The material sequenced was blood, either unsorted or a sorted T cell fraction (not recorded which). This chain uses TRBV12-3 or TRBV12-4 with TRBJ1-6; D is unclear. The CDR3: CASSLKGSSYNSPLHF. CDR3 bases: TGTGCCAGCAGTTTGAAGGGAAGCTCCTATAATTCACCCCTCCACTTT.